This T cell receptor beta chain is from a study of control samples from healthy donors and cancer patients. This CDR3 comprises 16 residues. V was pared by 0 bases and J by 2 bases, with 12 bases between. Per the germline V gene, CDR1 is LGHNA and CDR2 is YSLEER. The protocol was immunoSEQ multiplex PCR, while the TCRdb copy is restricted to in-frame clones and leaves out a portion. Of 150,000 or so clones listed, approximately 94% are singletons. In this sample, this clone turned up once. This chain connects TRBV4-3 to TRBJ2-3; D uncertain. Sequences were obtained from blood. The receptor was derived from a man aged 35-49 years in good health. The CDR3 coding sequence is TGCGCCAGCAGCCAAGATGGAACTGCGAACACAGATACGCAGTATTTT. Its protein is CASSQDGTANTDTQYF.